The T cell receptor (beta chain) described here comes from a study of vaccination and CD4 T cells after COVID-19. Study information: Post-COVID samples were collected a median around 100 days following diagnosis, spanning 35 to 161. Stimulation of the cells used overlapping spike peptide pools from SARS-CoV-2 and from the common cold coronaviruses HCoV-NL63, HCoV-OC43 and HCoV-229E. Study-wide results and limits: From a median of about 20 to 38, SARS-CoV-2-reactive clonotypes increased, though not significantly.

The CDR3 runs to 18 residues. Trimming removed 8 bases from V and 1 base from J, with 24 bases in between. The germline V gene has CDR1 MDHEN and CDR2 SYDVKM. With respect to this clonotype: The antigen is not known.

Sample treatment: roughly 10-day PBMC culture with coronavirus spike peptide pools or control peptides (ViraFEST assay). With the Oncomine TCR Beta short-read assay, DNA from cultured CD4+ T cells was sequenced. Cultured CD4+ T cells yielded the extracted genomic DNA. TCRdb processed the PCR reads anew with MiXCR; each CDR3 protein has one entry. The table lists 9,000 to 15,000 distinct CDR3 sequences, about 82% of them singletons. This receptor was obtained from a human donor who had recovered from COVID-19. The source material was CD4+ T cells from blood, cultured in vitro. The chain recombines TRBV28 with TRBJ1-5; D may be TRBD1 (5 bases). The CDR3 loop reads CASLEPLGVGGSNQPQHF. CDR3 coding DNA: TGTGCCAGCCTGGAGCCTTTGGGGGTGGGTGGGAGCAATCAGCCCCAGCATTTT.